These T cell receptor beta chains were read from a single sample in a study of OX40 agonist ivuxolimab in advanced cancers. Assay: immunoSEQ multiplex PCR; the TCRdb copy retains only in-frame clones and omits some. Of tens of thousands of clones in the sample, roughly nine tenths were seen once. The sequences come from CD4+ or CD8+ T cells sorted from blood, collected in a trial of the OX40 agonist ivuxolimab. The receptors shown here come from an adult with an advanced solid tumor such as melanoma, head and neck, liver or kidney cancer. Each CDR3 is given with its conserved first and last residue. D genes are given only for firm matches. Some rows have no size entry. The others give once, few or many, or a class for an expanded clone.

size,D,J,V,DNA,CDR3
NA,NA,TRBJ1-3,TRBV30,TGTGCCTGGAATCTAGGGGCCGGGAAGTCTGGAAACACCATATATTTT,CAWNLGAGKSGNTIYF
NA,NA,TRBJ2-7,TRBV6-1,TGTGCCAGCAGTGGTAAGATTTCGCAGTACAGCCTCAACGAGCAGTACTTC,CASSGKISQYSLNEQYF
NA,TRBD2,TRBJ2-3,TRBV30,TGTGCCTGGAGTGTCGGCGGGGGTGGTACAGATACGCAGTATTTT,CAWSVGGGGTDTQYF
NA,TRBD1,TRBJ1-5,TRBV11-2,TGTGCCAGCAGCCGCCTGGGACAGGGAGTAAATCAGCCCCAGCATTTT,CASSRLGQGVNQPQHF
NA,NA,TRBJ2-5,TRBV5-6,TGTGCCAGCAGCTTGTTAGGTCCGGAGACCCAGTACTTC,CASSLLGPETQYF
NA,TRBD2,TRBJ2-3,TRBV5-1,TGCGCCAGCAGCTTGGTCGGCGGGAGCTTGGATACGCAGTATTTT,CASSLVGGSLDTQYF
NA,NA,TRBJ1-1,TRBV6-5,TGTGCCAGCAGTTACGCGGAAGGCACTGAAGCTTTCTTT,CASSYAEGTEAFF
NA,TRBD1,TRBJ1-4,TRBV10-3,TGTGCCATCAGTGAGTCGGGGACAGCAACTAATGAAAAACTGTTTTTT,CAISESGTATNEKLFF
NA,NA,TRBJ1-3,TRBV19,TGTGCCAGTAGTACCAGCCACTCTGGAAACACCATATATTTT,CASSTSHSGNTIYF
NA,NA,TRBJ2-7,TRBV4-2,TGTGCCAGCAGCCAAGATTTAACCCTGGCCTACGAGCAGTACTTC,CASSQDLTLAYEQYF
NA,TRBD2,TRBJ2-1,TRBV5-1,TGCGCCAGCAGCCCCCCGATTTTCCAGCGGGAGAGGGCCTCCTACAATGAGCAGTTCTTC,CASSPPIFQRERASYNEQFF
NA,NA,TRBJ1-6,TRBV4-3,TGCGCCAGCAGCCAAGACTCAGGGGCGGAATCACCCCTCCACTTT,CASSQDSGAESPLHF
NA,TRBD1,TRBJ1-1,TRBV6-4,TGTGCCAGCAGTGAGCAGGGGGGGAACACTGAAGCTTTCTTT,CASSEQGGNTEAFF
NA,TRBD1,TRBJ2-3,TRBV27,TGTGCCAGCAGTCCATGGGACAGAATGCTCACAGATACGCAGTATTTT,CASSPWDRMLTDTQYF
NA,NA,TRBJ1-2,TRBV6-1,TGTGCCACTTGGGCCTATGGCTACACCTTC,CATWAYGYTF
NA,TRBD1,TRBJ2-7,TRBV7-2,TGTGCCAGCAGCTTAGGGACAGGGGCCTACGAGCAGTACTTC,CASSLGTGAYEQYF
NA,NA,TRBJ2-1,TRBV7-8,TGTGCCAGCAGCTTAGTGACTACTACCTACAATGAGCAGTTCTTC,CASSLVTTTYNEQFF
NA,NA,TRBJ2-7,TRBV7-2,TGTGCCAGCAGCTTAGGGACCGCAAGCTCCTACGAGCAGTACTTC,CASSLGTASSYEQYF
NA,NA,TRBJ1-1,TRBV18,TGTGCCAGCTCACCGCGACAGCCCCACACTGAAGCTTTCTTT,CASSPRQPHTEAFF
once,TRBD2,TRBJ2-7,TRBV18,TGTGCCAGCTCACTTCTGGGCAGCGGGAGGGCCGACGAGCAGTACTTC,CASSLLGSGRADEQYF
once,NA,TRBJ2-5,TRBV9,TGTGCCAGCAGCGTAGAGCTGGGGGAGACCCAGTACTTC,CASSVELGETQYF
NA,NA,TRBJ2-7,TRBV11-3,TGTGCCAGCACCTCAGGGCCGGCCGAGCAGTACTTC,CASTSGPAEQYF
NA,NA,TRBJ1-1,TRBV4-2,TGTGCCAGCAGCCAAGATGGACGGGGGGAGAACACTGAAGCTTTCTTT,CASSQDGRGENTEAFF
NA,NA,TRBJ2-3,TRBV19,TGTGCCAGTCGGGCAGCCTCTAGCACAGATACGCAGTATTTT,CASRAASSTDTQYF
NA,NA,TRBJ1-4,TRBV27,TGTGCCAGCAGTTCCACAGGGAGGACTAATGAAAAACTGTTTTTT,CASSSTGRTNEKLFF
NA,NA,TRBJ1-1,TRBV5-5,TGTGCCAGCAGCCCCAGCCAGCCCGGTACTGAAGCTTTCTTT,CASSPSQPGTEAFF
NA,NA,TRBJ1-2,TRBV7-9,TGTGCCAGCAGCTTACAAGGGAACTATGGCTACACCTTC,CASSLQGNYGYTF
NA,NA,TRBJ2-5,TRBV5-6,TGTGCCAGCAGCTCCTTAGATGCTAGTAGAGGGGAGACCCAGTACTTC,CASSSLDASRGETQYF
NA,TRBD1,TRBJ2-7,TRBV6-1,TGTGCCAGCAGTGAATGGGAAGGGGACAGGGCGATTCTACTAAATTACGAGCAGTACTTC,CASSEWEGDRAILLNYEQYF
NA,NA,TRBJ2-2,TRBV9,TGTGCCAGCACCTTGACAGTCAACACCGGGGAGCTGTTTTTT,CASTLTVNTGELFF
NA,NA,TRBJ1-1,TRBV29-1,TGCAGCGCCCAGCCGACCGCTGGCACTGAAGCTTTCTTT,CSAQPTAGTEAFF
NA,TRBD2,TRBJ2-7,TRBV28,TGTGCCAGCAGGATAGGACTAGCGGGAAGATACGAGCAGTACTTC,CASRIGLAGRYEQYF
NA,NA,TRBJ2-7,TRBV10-3,TGTGCCATCAGCGGCGGCGGGTCTAGCGCTAGCCCCTACGAGCAGTACTTC,CAISGGGSSASPYEQYF
NA,TRBD1,TRBJ1-4,TRBV7-9,TGTGCCAGCAGCCCGGGGACAGCTTCAACTAATGAAAAACTGTTTTTT,CASSPGTASTNEKLFF
NA,NA,TRBJ1-1,TRBV6-5,TGTGCCAGCAGTCTAGGGAGGGGGAGAGCTGAAGCTTTCTTT,CASSLGRGRAEAFF
NA,TRBD2,TRBJ2-3,TRBV11-3,TGTGCCAGCAGCTCGGGACTAGCGGGGGTCACAGATACGCAGTATTTT,CASSSGLAGVTDTQYF
NA,NA,TRBJ2-7,TRBV20-1,TGCAGCGGTCTAGCGTTCGGCGAGCAGTACTTC,CSGLAFGEQYF
NA,NA,TRBJ1-1,TRBV7-9,TGTGCCAGCAGCTGGATGGAAAACACTGAAGCTTTCTTT,CASSWMENTEAFF
NA,NA,TRBJ1-2,TRBV19,TGTGCCAGTAGTAGCGTCGGGGGAGGGTCCTATGGCTACACCTTC,CASSSVGGGSYGYTF
NA,TRBD2,TRBJ2-3,TRBV7-2,TGTGCCAGCAGCTTTGGGCGGGAGACAGATACGCAGTATTTT,CASSFGRETDTQYF
once,TRBD1,TRBJ1-2,TRBV19,TGTGCCAGTAGTATCCCCGACAGGGGTGGCTACACCTTC,CASSIPDRGGYTF
NA,TRBD1,TRBJ1-5,TRBV27,TGTGCCAGCAGTTTTGCACAGGGGGATGGGAGCAATCAGCCCCAGCATTTT,CASSFAQGDGSNQPQHF
NA,TRBD1,TRBJ1-1,TRBV2,TGTGCCAGCAGTGAAGGGACAGGGACTGAAGCTTTCTTT,CASSEGTGTEAFF
NA,NA,TRBJ1-2,TRBV5-3,TGTGCCAGAAGCTTGGAGGGGATACCCGGTAGGATAGAATATGGCTACACCTTC,CARSLEGIPGRIEYGYTF
NA,TRBD1,TRBJ1-5,TRBV6-6,TGTGCCAGCACCCAGGGACAGCCCAATCAGCCCCAGCATTTT,CASTQGQPNQPQHF
NA,TRBD2,TRBJ2-5,TRBV5-5,TGTGCCAGCAGGGAGCGGGGGCAAGAGACCCAGTACTTC,CASRERGQETQYF
few,NA,TRBJ1-1,TRBV11-2,TGTGCCAGCAGCTTTTGGGGTGATACTGAAGCTTTCTTT,CASSFWGDTEAFF
NA,NA,TRBJ2-5,TRBV4-3,TGCGCCAGCAGCCAAGGCTGGACACACCAAGAGACCCAGTACTTC,CASSQGWTHQETQYF
NA,NA,TRBJ1-4,TRBV18,TGTGCCAGCTCACGAGGGAGTAACGATGAAAAACTGTTTTTT,CASSRGSNDEKLFF
NA,TRBD2,TRBJ2-1,TRBV5-1,TGCGCCAGCAGCTACGGACTAGCGGGCAATGAGCAGTTCTTC,CASSYGLAGNEQFF
NA,TRBD1,TRBJ2-7,TRBV28,TGTGCCAGCAGTTTGGGACAGGGGGTATGGGTGCAGTACTTC,CASSLGQGVWVQYF
NA,NA,TRBJ2-2,TRBV6-1,TGTGCCAGCAGGGAAGGAGGGCATGGCACCGGGGAGCTGTTTTTT,CASREGGHGTGELFF
NA,NA,TRBJ1-2,TRBV28,TGTGCCAGCAGTTTGATTCGGAGGGGCTACACCTTC,CASSLIRRGYTF
few,TRBD1,TRBJ2-7,TRBV6-5,TGTGCCAGCAGTTCGGACAGGGCCTCCTACGAGCAGTACTTC,CASSSDRASYEQYF